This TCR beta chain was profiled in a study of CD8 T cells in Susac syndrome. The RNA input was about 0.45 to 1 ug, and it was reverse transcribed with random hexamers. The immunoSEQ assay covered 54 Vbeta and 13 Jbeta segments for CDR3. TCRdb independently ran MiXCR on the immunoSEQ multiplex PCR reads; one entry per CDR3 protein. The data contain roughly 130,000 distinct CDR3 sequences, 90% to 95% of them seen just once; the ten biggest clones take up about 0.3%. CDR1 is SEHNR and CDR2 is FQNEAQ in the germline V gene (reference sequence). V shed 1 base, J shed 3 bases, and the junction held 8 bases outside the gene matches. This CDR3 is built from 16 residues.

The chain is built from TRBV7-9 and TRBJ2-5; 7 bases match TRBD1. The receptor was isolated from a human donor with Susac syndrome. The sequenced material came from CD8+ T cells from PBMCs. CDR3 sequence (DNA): TGTGCCAGCAGCTTAGTAGGGGGCGCCGTTAAAGAGACCCAGTACTTC. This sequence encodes CASSLVGGAVKETQYF.